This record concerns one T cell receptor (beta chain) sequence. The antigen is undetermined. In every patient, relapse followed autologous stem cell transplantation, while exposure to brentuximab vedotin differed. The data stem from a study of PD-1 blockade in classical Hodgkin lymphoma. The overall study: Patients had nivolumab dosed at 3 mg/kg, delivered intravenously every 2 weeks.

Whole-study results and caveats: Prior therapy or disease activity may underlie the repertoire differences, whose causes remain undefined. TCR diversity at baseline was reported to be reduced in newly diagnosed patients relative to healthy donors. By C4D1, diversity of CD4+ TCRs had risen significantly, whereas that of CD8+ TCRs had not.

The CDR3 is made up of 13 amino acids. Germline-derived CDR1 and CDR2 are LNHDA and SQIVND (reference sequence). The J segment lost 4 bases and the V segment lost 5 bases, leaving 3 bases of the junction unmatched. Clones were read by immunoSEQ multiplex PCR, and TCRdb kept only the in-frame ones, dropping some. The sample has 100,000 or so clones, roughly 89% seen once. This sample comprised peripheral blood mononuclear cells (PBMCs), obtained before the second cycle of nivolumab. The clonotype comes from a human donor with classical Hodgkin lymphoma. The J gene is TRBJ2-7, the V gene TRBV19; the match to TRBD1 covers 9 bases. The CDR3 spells CASSFGQGYEQYF. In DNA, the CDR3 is TGTGCCAGTAGTTTTGGACAGGGGTACGAGCAGTACTTC.